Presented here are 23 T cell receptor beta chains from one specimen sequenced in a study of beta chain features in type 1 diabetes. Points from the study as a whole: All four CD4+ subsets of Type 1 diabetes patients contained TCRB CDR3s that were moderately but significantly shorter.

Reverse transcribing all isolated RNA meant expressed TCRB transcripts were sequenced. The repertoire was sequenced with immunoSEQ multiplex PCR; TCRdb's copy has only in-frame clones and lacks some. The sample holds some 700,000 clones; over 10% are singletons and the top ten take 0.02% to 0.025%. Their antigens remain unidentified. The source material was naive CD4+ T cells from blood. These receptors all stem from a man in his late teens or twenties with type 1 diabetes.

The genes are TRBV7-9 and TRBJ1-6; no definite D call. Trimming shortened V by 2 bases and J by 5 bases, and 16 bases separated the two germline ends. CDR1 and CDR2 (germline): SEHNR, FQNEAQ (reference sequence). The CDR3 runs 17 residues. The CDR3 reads CASSLSIGYSDNSPLHF. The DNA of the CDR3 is TGTGCCAGCAGCTTAAGTATTGGTTACAGCGATAATTCACCCCTCCACTTT.

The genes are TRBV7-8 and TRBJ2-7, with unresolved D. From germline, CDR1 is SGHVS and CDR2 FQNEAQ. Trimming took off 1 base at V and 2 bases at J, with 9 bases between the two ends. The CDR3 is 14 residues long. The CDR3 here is CASSLVDGPYEQYF. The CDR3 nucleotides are TGTGCCAGCAGCTTAGTGGACGGACCCTACGAGCAGTACTTC.

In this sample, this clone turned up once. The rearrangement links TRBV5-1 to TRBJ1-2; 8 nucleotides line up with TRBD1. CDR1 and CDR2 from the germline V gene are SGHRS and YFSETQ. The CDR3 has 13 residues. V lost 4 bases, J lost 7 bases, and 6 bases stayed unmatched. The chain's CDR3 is CASSRGQGFGYTF. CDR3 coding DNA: TGCGCCAGCAGCCGTGGACAGGGTTTTGGCTACACCTTC.

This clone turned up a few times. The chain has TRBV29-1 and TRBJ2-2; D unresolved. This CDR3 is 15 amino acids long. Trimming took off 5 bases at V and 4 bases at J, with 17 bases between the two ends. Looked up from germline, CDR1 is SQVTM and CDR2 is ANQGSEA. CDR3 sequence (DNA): TGCAGCGTTCAAAACCGGGCCCAGACCACCGGGGAGCTGTTTTTT. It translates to CSVQNRAQTTGELFF.

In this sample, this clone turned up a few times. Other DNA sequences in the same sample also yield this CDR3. CDR3 loop: CASSYSSGGPYEQYF. As DNA, the CDR3 is TGTGCCAGCAGTTACTCGTCTGGCGGACCCTACGAGCAGTACTTC. The chain employs TRBV6-5 and TRBJ2-7; D is ambiguous. This CDR3 spans 15 amino acids. Deletions cut 0 bases from V and 2 bases from J, with 11 bases between. Germline V gene sequence: CDR1 MNHEY, CDR2 SVGAGI.

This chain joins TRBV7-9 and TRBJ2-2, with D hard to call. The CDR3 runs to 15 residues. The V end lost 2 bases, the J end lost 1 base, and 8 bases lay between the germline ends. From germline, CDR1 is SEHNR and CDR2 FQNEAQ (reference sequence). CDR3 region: CASSLSPENTGELFF. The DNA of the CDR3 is TGTGCCAGCAGCTTAAGTCCAGAGAACACCGGGGAGCTGTTTTTT.

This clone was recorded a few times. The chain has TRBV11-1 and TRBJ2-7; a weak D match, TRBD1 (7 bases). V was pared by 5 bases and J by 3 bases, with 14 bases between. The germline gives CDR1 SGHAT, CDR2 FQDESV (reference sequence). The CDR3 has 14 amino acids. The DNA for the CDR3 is TGTGCCAGCAGCCTAGGCGGGACAGACTACGAGCAGTACTTC. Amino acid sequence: CASSLGGTDYEQYF.

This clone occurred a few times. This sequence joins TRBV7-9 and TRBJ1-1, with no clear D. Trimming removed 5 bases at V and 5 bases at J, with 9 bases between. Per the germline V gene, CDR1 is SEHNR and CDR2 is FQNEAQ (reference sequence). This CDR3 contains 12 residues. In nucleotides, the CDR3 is TGTGCCAGCAGCCGGCCCGGGACTGAAGCTTTCTTT. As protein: CASSRPGTEAFF.

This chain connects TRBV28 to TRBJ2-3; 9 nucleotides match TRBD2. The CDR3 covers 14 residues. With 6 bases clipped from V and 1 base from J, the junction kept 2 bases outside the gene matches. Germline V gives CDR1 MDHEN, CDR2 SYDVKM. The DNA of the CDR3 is TGTGCCAGCAGAGAGCGGGGGGGCACAGATACGCAGTATTTT. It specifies CASRERGGTDTQYF.

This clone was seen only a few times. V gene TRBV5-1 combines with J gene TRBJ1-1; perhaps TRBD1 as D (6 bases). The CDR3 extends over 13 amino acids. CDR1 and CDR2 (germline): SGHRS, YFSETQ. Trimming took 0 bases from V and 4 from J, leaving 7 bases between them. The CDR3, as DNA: TGCGCCAGCAGCTTGGGCAGGGGCACTGAAGCTTTCTTT. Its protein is CASSLGRGTEAFF.

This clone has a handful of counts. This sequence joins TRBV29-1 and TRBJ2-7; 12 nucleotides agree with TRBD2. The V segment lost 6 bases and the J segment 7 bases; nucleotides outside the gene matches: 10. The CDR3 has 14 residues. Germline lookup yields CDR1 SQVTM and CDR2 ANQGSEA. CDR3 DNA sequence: TGCAGCGTCGGGCCTAGCGGGGGGGCTCGAGAGCAGTACTTC. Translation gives CSVGPSGGAREQYF.

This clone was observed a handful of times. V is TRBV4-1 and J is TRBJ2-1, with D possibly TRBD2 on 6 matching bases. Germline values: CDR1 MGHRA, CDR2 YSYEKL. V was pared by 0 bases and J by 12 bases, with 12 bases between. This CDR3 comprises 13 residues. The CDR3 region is CASSQEEGMGQFF. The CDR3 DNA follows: TGCGCCAGCAGCCAAGAGGAGGGAATGGGGCAGTTCTTC.

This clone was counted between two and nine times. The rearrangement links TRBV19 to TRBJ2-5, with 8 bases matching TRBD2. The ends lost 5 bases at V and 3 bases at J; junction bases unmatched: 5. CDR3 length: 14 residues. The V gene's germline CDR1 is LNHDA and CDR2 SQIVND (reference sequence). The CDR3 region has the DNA TGTGCCAGTAGTCCGGGACTAGTGAAAGAGACCCAGTACTTC. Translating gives CASSPGLVKETQYF.

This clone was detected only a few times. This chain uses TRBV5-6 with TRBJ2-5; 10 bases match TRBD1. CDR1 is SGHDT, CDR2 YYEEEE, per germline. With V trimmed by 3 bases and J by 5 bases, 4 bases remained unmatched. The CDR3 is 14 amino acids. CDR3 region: CASSSWTGGETQYF. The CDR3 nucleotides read TGTGCCAGCAGCTCCTGGACAGGGGGGGAGACCCAGTACTTC.

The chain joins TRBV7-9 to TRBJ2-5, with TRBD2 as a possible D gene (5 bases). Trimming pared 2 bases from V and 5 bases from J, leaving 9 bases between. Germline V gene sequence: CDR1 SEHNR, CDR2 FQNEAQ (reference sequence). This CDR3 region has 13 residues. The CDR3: CASSLRGRETQYF. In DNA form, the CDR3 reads TGTGCCAGCAGCTTACGAGGGCGCGAGACCCAGTACTTC.

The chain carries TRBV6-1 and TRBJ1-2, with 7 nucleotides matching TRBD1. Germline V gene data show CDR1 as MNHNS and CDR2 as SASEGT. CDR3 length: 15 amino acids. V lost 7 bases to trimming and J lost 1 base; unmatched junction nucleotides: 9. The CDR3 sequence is CASMRGTAINYGYTF. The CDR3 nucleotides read TGTGCCAGCATGCGGGGGACAGCGATTAACTATGGCTACACCTTC.

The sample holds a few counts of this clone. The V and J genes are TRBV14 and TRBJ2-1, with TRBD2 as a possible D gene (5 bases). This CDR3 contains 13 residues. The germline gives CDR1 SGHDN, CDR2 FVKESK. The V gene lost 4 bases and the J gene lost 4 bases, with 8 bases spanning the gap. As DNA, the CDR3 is TGTGCCAGCAGCCCGGACTGGTACAATGAGCAGTTCTTC. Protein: CASSPDWYNEQFF.

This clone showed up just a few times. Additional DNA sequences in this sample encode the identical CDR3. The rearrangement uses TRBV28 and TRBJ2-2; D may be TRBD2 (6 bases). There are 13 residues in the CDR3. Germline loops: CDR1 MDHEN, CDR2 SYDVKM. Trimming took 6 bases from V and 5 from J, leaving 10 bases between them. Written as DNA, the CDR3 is TGTGCCAGCAGCCCTGGGGGGACCGGGGAGCTGTTTTTT. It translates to CASSPGGTGELFF.

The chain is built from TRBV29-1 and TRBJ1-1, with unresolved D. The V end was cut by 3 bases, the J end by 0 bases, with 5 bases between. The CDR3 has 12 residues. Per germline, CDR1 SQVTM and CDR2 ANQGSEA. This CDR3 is CSVDPVNTEAFF. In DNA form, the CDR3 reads TGCAGCGTTGACCCGGTGAACACTGAAGCTTTCTTT. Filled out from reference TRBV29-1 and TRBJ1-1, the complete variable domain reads SAVISQKPSRDICQRGTSLTIQCQVDSQVTMMFWYRQQPGQSLTLIATANQGSEATYESGFVIDKFPISRPNLTFSTLTVSNMSPEDSSIYLCSVDPVNTEAFFGQGTRLTVV.

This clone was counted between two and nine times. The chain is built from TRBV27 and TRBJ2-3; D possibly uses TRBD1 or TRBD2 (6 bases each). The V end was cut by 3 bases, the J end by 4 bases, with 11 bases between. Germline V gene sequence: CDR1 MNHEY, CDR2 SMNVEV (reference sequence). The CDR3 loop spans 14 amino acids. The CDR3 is CASSLRGAPDTQYF. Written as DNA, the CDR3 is TGTGCCAGCAGTTTGAGGGGGGCTCCAGATACGCAGTATTTT.

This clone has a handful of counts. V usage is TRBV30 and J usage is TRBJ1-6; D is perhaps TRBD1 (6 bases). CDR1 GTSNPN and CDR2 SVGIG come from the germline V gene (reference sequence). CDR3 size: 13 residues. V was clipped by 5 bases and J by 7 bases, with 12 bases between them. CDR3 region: CAWQGTGNSPLHF. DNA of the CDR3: TGTGCCTGGCAGGGGACGGGCAATTCACCCCTCCACTTT.

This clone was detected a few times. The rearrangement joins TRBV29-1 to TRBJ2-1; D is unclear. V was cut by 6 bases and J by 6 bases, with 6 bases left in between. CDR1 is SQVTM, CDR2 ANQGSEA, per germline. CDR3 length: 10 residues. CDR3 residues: CSVAVNEQFF. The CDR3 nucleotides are TGCAGCGTAGCAGTCAATGAGCAGTTCTTC.

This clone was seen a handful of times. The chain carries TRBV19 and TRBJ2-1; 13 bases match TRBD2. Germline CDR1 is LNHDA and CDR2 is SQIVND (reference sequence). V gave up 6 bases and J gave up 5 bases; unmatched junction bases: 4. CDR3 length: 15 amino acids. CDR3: CASRNGLAGDNEQFF. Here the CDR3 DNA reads TGTGCCAGTAGGAACGGACTAGCGGGAGACAATGAGCAGTTCTTC.